The entry below describes one T cell receptor (beta chain). Those enrolled in Seattle joined during active infection and were followed longitudinally afterward. Measured with immunoSEQ multiplex PCR; TCRdb has only the in-frame clones, and not every one. The sample includes about 180,000 clones, approximately 81% of them seen just once. Germline loops: CDR1 LGHNA, CDR2 YSLEER. Unmatched junction bases numbered 7, after V lost 1 base and J lost 9 bases. The CDR3 has 16 residues. These data belong to a study of blood T cell repertoires in COVID-19. Study context: T cells, B-cell-depleted T cells, or PBMCs supplied cDNA or gDNA.

The genes are TRBV4-3 and TRBJ1-6, with TRBD1 matching over 9 bases. The receptor comes from a person aged 70 to 80 with COVID-19, enrolled during active disease. Sequencing was done on a sample of peripheral blood. The CDR3 DNA is TGCGCCAGCAGCCAAGCCGGGACAGGGAGGAGTTCACCCCTCCACTTT. Protein product: CASSQAGTGRSSPLHF.